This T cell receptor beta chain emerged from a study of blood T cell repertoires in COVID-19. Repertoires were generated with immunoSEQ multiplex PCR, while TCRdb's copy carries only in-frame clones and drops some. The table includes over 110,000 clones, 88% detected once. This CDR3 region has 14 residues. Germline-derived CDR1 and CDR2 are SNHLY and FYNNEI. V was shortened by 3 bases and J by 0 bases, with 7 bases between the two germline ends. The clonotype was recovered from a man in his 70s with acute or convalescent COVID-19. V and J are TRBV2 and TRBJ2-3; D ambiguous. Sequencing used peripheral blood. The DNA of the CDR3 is TGTGCCAGCAGTGATTTACTGAGCACAGATACGCAGTATTTT. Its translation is CASSDLLSTDTQYF. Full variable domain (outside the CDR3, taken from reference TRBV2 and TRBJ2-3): EPEVTQTPSHQVTQMGQEVILRCVPISNHLYFYWYRQILGQKVEFLVSFYNNEISEKSEIFDDQFSVERPDGSNFTLKIRSTKLEDSAMYFCASSDLLSTDTQYFGPGTRLTVL.